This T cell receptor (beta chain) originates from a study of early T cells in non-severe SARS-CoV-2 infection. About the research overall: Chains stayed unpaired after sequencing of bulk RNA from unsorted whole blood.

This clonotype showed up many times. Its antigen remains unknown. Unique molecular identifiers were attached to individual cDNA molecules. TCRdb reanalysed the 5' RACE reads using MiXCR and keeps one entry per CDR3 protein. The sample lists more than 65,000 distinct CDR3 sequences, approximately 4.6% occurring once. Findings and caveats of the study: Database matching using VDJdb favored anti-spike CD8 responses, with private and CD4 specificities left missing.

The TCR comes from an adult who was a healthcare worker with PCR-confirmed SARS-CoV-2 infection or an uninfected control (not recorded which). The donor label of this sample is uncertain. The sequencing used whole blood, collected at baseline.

The DNA for the CDR3 is TGTGCCAGCAGTTTACATTTCGGGGCTAGTCAGCCCCAGCATTTT. This codes for CASSLHFGASQPQHF. The genes are TRBV27 and TRBJ1-5; maybe TRBD1 (5 bases). Trimming shortened V by 2 bases and J by 6 bases, and 14 bases separated the two germline ends. Looked up from germline, CDR1 is MNHEY and CDR2 is SMNVEV (reference sequence). The CDR3 totals 15 residues.